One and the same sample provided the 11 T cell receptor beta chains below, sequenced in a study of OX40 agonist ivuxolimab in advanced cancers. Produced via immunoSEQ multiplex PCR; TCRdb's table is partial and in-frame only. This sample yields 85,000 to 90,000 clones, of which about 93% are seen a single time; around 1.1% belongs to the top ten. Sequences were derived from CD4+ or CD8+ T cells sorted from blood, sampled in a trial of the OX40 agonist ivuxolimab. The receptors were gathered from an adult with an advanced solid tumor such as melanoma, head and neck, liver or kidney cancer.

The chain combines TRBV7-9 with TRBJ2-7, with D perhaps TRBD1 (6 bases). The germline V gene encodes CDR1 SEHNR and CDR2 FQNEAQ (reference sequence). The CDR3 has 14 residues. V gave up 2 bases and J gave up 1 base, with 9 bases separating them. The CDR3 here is CASSLQGQSYEQYF. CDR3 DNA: TGTGCCAGCAGCTTACAGGGGCAATCCTACGAGCAGTACTTC.

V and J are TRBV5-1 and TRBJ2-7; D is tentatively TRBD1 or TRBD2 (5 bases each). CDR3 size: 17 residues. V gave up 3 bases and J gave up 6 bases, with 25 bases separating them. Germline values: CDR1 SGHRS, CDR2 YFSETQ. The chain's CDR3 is CASSSTPGPPAPGEQYF. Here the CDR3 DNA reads TGCGCCAGCAGCTCAACACCGGGGCCTCCCGCCCCTGGCGAGCAGTACTTC.

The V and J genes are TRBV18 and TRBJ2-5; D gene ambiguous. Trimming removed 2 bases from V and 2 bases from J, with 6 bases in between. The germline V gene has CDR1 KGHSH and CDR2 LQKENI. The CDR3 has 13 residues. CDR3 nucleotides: TGTGCCAGCTCACCAAACAGACAAGAGACCCAGTACTTC. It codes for CASSPNRQETQYF.

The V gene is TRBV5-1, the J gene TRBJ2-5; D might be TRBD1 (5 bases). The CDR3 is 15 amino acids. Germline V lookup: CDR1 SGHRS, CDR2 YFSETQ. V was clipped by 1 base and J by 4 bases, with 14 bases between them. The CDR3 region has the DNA TGCGCCAGCAGCTTGATGGGGCGGACGGGAGAGACCCAGTACTTC. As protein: CASSLMGRTGETQYF.

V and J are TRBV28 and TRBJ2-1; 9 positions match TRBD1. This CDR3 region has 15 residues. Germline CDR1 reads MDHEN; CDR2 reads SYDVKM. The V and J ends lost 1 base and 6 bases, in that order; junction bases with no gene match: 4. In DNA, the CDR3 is TGTGCCAGCAGTTTATTTGGGACAGGGTTCAATGAGCAGTTCTTC. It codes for CASSLFGTGFNEQFF.

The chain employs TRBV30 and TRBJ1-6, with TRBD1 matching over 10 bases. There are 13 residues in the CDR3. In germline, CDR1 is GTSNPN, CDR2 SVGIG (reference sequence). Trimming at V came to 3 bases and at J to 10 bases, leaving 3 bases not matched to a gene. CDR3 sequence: CAWRGTGVSPLHF. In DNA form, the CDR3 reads TGTGCCTGGAGGGGGACAGGGGTATCACCCCTCCACTTT.

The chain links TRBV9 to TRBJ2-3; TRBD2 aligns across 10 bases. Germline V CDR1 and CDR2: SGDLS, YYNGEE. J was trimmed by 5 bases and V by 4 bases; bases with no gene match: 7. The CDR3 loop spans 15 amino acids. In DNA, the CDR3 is TGTGCCAGCAGCTCCCTAGCGGGAGTGGGAGATACGCAGTATTTT. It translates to CASSSLAGVGDTQYF.

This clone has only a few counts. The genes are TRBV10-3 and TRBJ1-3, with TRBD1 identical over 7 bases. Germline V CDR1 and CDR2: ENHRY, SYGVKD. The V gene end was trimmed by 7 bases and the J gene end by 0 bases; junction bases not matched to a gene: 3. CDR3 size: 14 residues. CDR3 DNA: TGTGCCATCACCGGGGACAGCTCTGGAAACACCATATATTTT. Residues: CAITGDSSGNTIYF.

CDR3 nucleotide sequence: TGTGCCAGCAGCTTAGTAAGGGTTGTACCCTACGAGCAGTACTTC. Translating it yields CASSLVRVVPYEQYF. This rearrangement joins TRBV7-2 to TRBJ2-7, with D unclear. V was cut by 1 base and J by 2 bases, with 12 bases left in between. Germline CDR1 is SGHTA and CDR2 is FQGNSA. The CDR3 is 15 residues long.

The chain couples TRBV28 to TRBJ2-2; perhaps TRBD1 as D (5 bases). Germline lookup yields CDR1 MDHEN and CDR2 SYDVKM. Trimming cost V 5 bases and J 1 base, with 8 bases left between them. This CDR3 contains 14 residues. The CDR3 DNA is TGTGCCAGCAGTATCCAGGGGAACACCGGGGAGCTGTTTTTT. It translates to CASSIQGNTGELFF.

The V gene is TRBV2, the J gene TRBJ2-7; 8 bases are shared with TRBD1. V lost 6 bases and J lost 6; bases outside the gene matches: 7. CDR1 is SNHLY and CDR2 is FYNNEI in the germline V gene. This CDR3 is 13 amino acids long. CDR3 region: CASRTGEVGEQYF. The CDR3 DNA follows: TGTGCCAGCAGGACAGGGGAAGTTGGCGAGCAGTACTTC.